This T cell receptor (beta chain) is drawn from a study of blood T cells in healthy people across ages (dated by TCRdb to 2015 to 2017). Study-wide context: In model experiments, template switching captured about one uniquely barcoded TCR beta cDNA molecule for every two T cells. Using the same blood draw, the study looked at two additional independent replicas of 1 million unique cDNA reads for two donors, one aged 18 to 30 and the other aged 80 or older. Using deep sequencing normalized with unique cDNA molecular identifiers, the study measured how TCR beta repertoire diversity changes with age. The donors were split into four age groups: young (average 16 years), middle-aged (roughly 39), aged (approximately 60) and long-lived (82). To avoid experimental bias, donors of different ages were distributed randomly across sequencing lanes.

Library generation was performed with 5' RACE. The run used an Illumina HiSeq 2500. A second PCR of about 6 to 11 cycles was performed with a sample-barcoded 5' primer and a J-beta primer mix. A template-switch 5' adaptor carrying 12 random nucleotides introduced a unique molecular identifier onto each TCR beta cDNA molecule. Each sample yielded at least 3 million CDR3-containing paired-end reads. First-strand cDNA synthesis was performed from all RNA using the Mint cDNA synthesis kit, with priming by a TRBC-specific oligonucleotide. After uracil-DNA glycosylase treatment, a first 18-cycle PCR used universal primers M1SS and BC2_uni_R on all cDNA. The original methods were these. Normalization of each sample was performed by random selection of 1 million high-quality reads, each carrying a distinct molecular identifier. Instead of being binned into consensus sequences, reads with shared molecular identifiers were discarded. CDR3 identification, clonotype clustering and error correction used MiTCR with a Q25 quality threshold and the strictest error-elimination algorithm. A nonparametric unseen species model using Euler transformation provided a lower-bound estimate of total TCR beta diversity. TCRdb ran its own pipeline on the public reads, namely fastp trimming at Q25 and MiXCR clone calling, and kept in-frame beta chains. Every CDR3 protein is listed once, alongside the most common genes and DNA of its rows. TCRdb's processing, not the authors', yielded these V and J calls. The sample table contains about 400,000 distinct CDR3 sequences; only one count was recorded for about half of them. The ten largest clones take up 50% to 65% of the sample.

V trim: 6 bases; J trim: 8 bases; unmatched bases: 12. From a lookup of the germline V gene, CDR1 and CDR2 are MNHEY and SVGAGI. From the cysteine through the phenylalanine, the CDR3 covers 15 amino acids. Of the read, only the CDR3 DNA is kept; its 45 bases are in frame from base 1. Donors were 30 to 45 systemically healthy Caucasian individuals from Russia aged roughly 6 to 95 years. Around 9.9 milliliters of peripheral blood were collected from each donor into EDTA-treated Vacutainer tubes. Ficoll-Paque density-gradient centrifugation was used to isolate PBMCs, with at least 6.5 million per sample. Trizol reagent was used to extract total RNA from PBMCs, with at least 5 micrograms per sample. For every donor, flow cytometry on a PBMC aliquot measured the percentage of naive CD45RAhigh/CD27high T cells. Study-wide findings and limitations: Because donor CMV infection status was unknown, age-related changes in expanded clonotypes were potentially confounded. Estimates of total diversity from one million sequenced T cells were regarded as lower bounds and underestimates. As age increased, observed TCR beta diversity per million T cells dropped in a roughly linear way, and a significant reduction was already evident by age roughly 40. Because profiling used bulk unsorted PBMCs, naive and antigen-experienced compartments could not be compared conclusively. A strong correlation was found between observed TCR beta diversity and the percentage of naive T cells measured by flow cytometry. Compared with the aged group, more naive CD4+ T cells, fewer expanded clones and increased TCR diversity were shown by the long-lived group, suggesting age selection.

On this clonotype itself: There is no known antigen for this receptor. Base qualities were left out, and no much larger clone turns up one base away.

The chain links TRBV6-5 with TRBJ2-1; TRBD2 matches 8 bases in the middle. The sequenced sample consisted of blood. The origin of this receptor is a man aged 60 to 75 in good health. The CDR3 amino acid sequence is: CASRSGGRWLDEQFF. The bases are TGTGCCAGCAGAAGCGGGGGAAGGTGGTTAGATGAGCAGTTCTTC.